This TCR beta chain was found in a study of T cell changes during pregnancy in multiple sclerosis. Clones were sequenced by immunoSEQ multiplex PCR, and TCRdb holds only the in-frame ones, with some missing. The sample contains around 51,000 clones, 90% to 95% of which appear only once. V was shortened by 0 bases and J by 10 bases, with 9 bases between the two germline ends. CDR1 SEHNR and CDR2 FQNEAQ come from the germline V gene (reference sequence). This CDR3 spans 13 amino acids. The sequencing used peripheral blood, collected in the second trimester of pregnancy. The chain combines TRBV7-9 with TRBJ1-4, with a tentative D call TRBD1 (6 bases). The sequence derives from a female donor with multiple sclerosis, enrolled in a pregnancy study. CDR3 DNA sequence: TGTGCCAGCAGCTTAGCAGGCAGGGGAAAACTGTTTTTT. Its protein product is CASSLAGRGKLFF. Using reference TRBV7-9 and TRBJ1-4 for the parts outside the CDR3, the full variable domain is DTGVSQNPRHKITKRGQNVTFRCDPISEHNRLYWYRQTLGQGPEFLTYFQNEAQLEKSRLLSDRFSAERPKGSFSTLEIQRTEQGDSAMYLCASSLAGRGKLFFGSGTQLSVL.